The clone carrying this T cell receptor (beta chain) was recorded a few times. The antigen is not known. PCR amplification relied on 60 Vbeta primers (plus 13 Jbeta primers). TCRdb keeps only in-frame clones here, not all; method: immunoSEQ multiplex PCR. This table has 90,000 to 130,000 clones, roughly 68% appearing once. This sample was taken from a study of cytomegalovirus exposure and HLA in healthy donors. Whole-study results and caveats: Indistinguishable V segments, including TRBV6-2 and TRBV6-3, were excluded. Sequences of the TCR beta chain were said to predict the HLA-A and HLA-B alleles of most subjects accurately. Presence/absence analyses assumed roughly uniform sequencing depth across donors, which may not hold.

CDR3 length: 13 amino acids. V shed 11 bases and J shed 3 bases, with 14 bases lying between them. CDR1 is LNHNV and CDR2 is YYDKDF in the germline V gene (reference sequence). Sequenced: PBMCs. The V gene is TRBV15, the J gene TRBJ2-1; D ambiguous. This sequence originates from a woman aged 25 to 39 in good health and CMV-seronegative. The CDR3 nucleotides are TGTGCCGCCCAACCCGGTCACTACAATGAGCAGTTCTTC. This translates into CAAQPGHYNEQFF.